The clone carrying this T cell receptor beta chain was seen more than once but under ten times. This sample was included in a study of T cells in Graves' hyperthyroidism and ophthalmopathy. CDR1 and CDR2 (germline): DFQATT, SNEGSKA (reference sequence). V was pared by 3 bases and J by 4 bases, with 17 bases between. The CDR3 runs to 15 residues. What was amplified from RNA transcripts were TCR beta CDR3 regions. When the TCR CDR3 underwent first-round RT-PCR, the HTBI primer set was used. TCRdb re-called the multiplex PCR reads with MiXCR, one entry per CDR3 protein. Of roughly 580,000 distinct CDR3 sequences in the sample, roughly 13% were seen once.

The genes are TRBV20-1 and TRBJ2-3, with D possibly matching TRBD2 (5 bases). The origin of this receptor is a woman aged 25 to 39 with Graves' hyperthyroidism that later progressed to Graves' ophthalmopathy. Sequencing was performed on blood. The CDR3, as DNA: TGCAGTGCTAGCGGAGCGGAGGTGGGCCCAGATACGCAGTATTTT. Encoded protein: CSASGAEVGPDTQYF.